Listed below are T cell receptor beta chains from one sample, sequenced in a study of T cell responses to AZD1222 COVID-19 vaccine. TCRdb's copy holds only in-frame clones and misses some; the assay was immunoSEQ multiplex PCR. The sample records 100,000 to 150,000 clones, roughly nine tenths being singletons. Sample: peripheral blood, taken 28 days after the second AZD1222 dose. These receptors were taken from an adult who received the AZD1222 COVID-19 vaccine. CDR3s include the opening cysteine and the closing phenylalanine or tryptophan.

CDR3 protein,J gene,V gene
CAARNTGTTEAFF,TRBJ1-1,TRBV6-5
CATSRSPDLTGELFF,TRBJ2-2,TRBV15
CASSTTGTRSGPLHF,TRBJ1-6,TRBV19
CASSVGRVGNSPLHF,TRBJ1-6,TRBV9
CASSIGRGGGSEAFF,TRBJ1-1,TRBV19
CASNDRGISQPQHF,TRBJ1-5,TRBV19
CASRAGLAGGEELFF,TRBJ2-2,TRBV2
CAWSSFGAGSLGTEAFF,TRBJ1-1,TRBV30
CASSLGDSIYGYTF,TRBJ1-2,TRBV7-9
CAWTGRPGGYTF,TRBJ1-2,TRBV30
CASSLARGFNEQFF,TRBJ2-1,TRBV11-3
CASSLKGGEQFF,TRBJ2-1,TRBV5-1
CASSLAGMGETGGYTF,TRBJ1-2,TRBV7-2
CASSLDSRRGHQPQHF,TRBJ1-5,TRBV5-5
CASSSIERSAEAFF,TRBJ1-1,TRBV6-5
CASSLGLAQSRDTQYF,TRBJ2-3,TRBV2
CASSIRDRGYIQYF,TRBJ2-4,TRBV19
CASTPGHFNSPLHF,TRBJ1-6,TRBV19
CASSLSPGYEQYF,TRBJ2-7,TRBV6-5
CASSQVPGPEQYF,TRBJ2-7,TRBV4-1
CASSAETPIDGYTF,TRBJ1-2,TRBV2
CASKAWAGDSNQPQHF,TRBJ1-5,TRBV19
CAISGDSGGQDTQYF,TRBJ2-3,TRBV10-3
CASSVVGGANTEAFF,TRBJ1-1,TRBV9
CASGTEYNEQFF,TRBJ2-1,TRBV19
CASSSWGSGANVLTF,TRBJ2-6,TRBV7-9
CASSDGTSHNEQFF,TRBJ2-1,TRBV6-4
CASSFRGGRPSGELFF,TRBJ2-2,TRBV5-4
CASSLDPRGGYEQYF,TRBJ2-7,TRBV7-9
CASSSDRGRETQYF,TRBJ2-5,TRBV11-2
CASSLVGQGEEKLFF,TRBJ1-4,TRBV7-9
CASSEGAGSVLKSLHF,TRBJ1-6,TRBV6-1
CASSGAPAGVGKSYNEQFF,TRBJ2-1,TRBV2
CASNLGSGNTIYF,TRBJ1-3,TRBV5-5
CASSLGQGNSYEQYF,TRBJ2-7,TRBV5-5
CASSPPVVGTGYTF,TRBJ1-2,TRBV18
CASSYSFNTEAFF,TRBJ1-1,TRBV6-5
CASRTGPAGKETQYF,TRBJ2-5,TRBV6-5
CASSEGGYSNQPQHF,TRBJ1-5,TRBV6-1
CASSQDIVQETQYF,TRBJ2-5,TRBV14
CASSPTETNTGELFF,TRBJ2-2,TRBV7-9
CASSPGAVNQPQHF,TRBJ1-5,TRBV6-2/TRBV6-3
CASMTGNTIYF,TRBJ1-3,TRBV27
CATSSPGQGPQNSPLHF,TRBJ1-6,TRBV15
CASSRDREGTEAFF,TRBJ1-1,TRBV10-2
CASSLGGPGNTEAFF,TRBJ1-1,TRBV5-4
CASSQGLAGFTDTQYF,TRBJ2-3,TRBV19
CASSDSQSLATNEKLFF,TRBJ1-4,TRBV6-1
CASSLGYGYTF,TRBJ1-2,TRBV5-1
CAWSLMANYGYTF,TRBJ1-2,TRBV30
CASTSAGGSRDEQFF,TRBJ2-1,TRBV6-5
CAWDSQGGKNEKLFF,TRBJ1-4,TRBV30